Included here is one T cell receptor beta chain sequence, with context. Its antigen is undetermined. This entry is derived from a study of cytomegalovirus exposure and HLA in healthy donors. Regarding the study as a whole: Reports credit the classifier with highly specific, highly sensitive diagnosis of cytomegalovirus status. Indistinguishability led to the exclusion of some V segments, TRBV6-2 and TRBV6-3 included. TCR beta V- and J-gene trimming, according to a later analysis, was linked to a missense DCLRE1C variant.

From germline, CDR1 is SGHRS and CDR2 YFSETQ. This CDR3 is 15 amino acids long. The V gene end was trimmed by 5 bases and the J gene end by 3 bases; junction bases not matched to a gene: 5. This PCR relied on a set of 60 Vbeta primers and 13 Jbeta primers. TCRdb's copy holds only in-frame clones and misses some; the assay was immunoSEQ multiplex PCR. The sample holds 90,000 to 100,000 clones, over 8% seen once. Material for sequencing was PBMCs. This sequence originates from a man aged 50 to 59 in good health and CMV-seropositive. The chain links TRBV5-1 to TRBJ2-5; 12 bases agree with TRBD2. The chain's CDR3 is CASSYLAGGEETQYF. For the CDR3, the DNA is TGCGCCAGCAGTTACCTAGCGGGGGGGGAAGAGACCCAGTACTTC.